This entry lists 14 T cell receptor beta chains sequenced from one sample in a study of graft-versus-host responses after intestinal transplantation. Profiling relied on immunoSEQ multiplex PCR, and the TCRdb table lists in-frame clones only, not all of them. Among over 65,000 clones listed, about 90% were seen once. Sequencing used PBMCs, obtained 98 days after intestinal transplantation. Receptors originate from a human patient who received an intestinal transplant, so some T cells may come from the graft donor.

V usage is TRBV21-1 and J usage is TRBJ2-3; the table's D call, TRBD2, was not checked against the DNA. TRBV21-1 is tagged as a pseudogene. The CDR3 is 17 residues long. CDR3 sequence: CASSLEEGLPRTDTQYF. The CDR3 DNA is TGTGCCAGCAGCTTGGAGGAGGGTCTACCCCGCACAGATACGCAGTATTTT.

For the CDR3, the DNA is TGCAGCGTTGAAGGATCCGGGACAGGGGTATTATATGGCTACACCTTC. This translates into CSVEGSGTGVLYGYTF. V and J are TRBV29-1 and TRBJ1-2; 10 nucleotides match TRBD1. The CDR3 runs to 16 residues. The ends lost 1 base at V and 5 bases at J; junction bases unmatched: 10. Germline V gives CDR1 SQVTM, CDR2 ANQGSEA.

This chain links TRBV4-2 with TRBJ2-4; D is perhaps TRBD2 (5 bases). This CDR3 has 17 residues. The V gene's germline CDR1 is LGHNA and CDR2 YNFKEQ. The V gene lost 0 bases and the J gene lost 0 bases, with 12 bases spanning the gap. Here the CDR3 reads CASSQDLKGRAKNIQYF. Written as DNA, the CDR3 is TGTGCCAGCAGCCAAGATCTAAAAGGGAGAGCCAAAAACATTCAGTACTTC.

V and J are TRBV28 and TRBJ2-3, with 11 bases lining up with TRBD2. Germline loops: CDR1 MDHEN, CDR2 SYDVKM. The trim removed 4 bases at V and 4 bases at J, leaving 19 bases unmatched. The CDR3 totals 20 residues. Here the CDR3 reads CASSWGLSGRAVLLADTQYF. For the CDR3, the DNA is TGTGCCAGCAGTTGGGGGCTTAGCGGGAGGGCCGTCCTACTCGCAGATACGCAGTATTTT.

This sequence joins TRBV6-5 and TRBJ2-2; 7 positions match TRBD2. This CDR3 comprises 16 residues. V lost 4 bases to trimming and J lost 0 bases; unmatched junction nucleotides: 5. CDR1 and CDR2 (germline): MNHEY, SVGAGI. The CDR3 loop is CASSWGLPPNTGELFF. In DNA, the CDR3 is TGTGCCAGCAGTTGGGGACTACCCCCGAACACCGGGGAGCTGTTTTTT.

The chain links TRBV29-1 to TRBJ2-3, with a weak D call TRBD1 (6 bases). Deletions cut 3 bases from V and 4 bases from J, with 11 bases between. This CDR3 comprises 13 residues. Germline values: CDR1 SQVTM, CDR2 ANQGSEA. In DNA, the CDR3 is TGCAGCGTTGATACAGGGAGCGCAGATACGCAGTATTTT. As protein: CSVDTGSADTQYF.

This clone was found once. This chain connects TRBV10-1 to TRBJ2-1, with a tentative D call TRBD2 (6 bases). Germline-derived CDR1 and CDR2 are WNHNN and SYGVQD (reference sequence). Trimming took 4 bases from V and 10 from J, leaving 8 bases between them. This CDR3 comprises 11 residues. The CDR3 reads CASSAGEEQFF. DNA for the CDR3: TGCGCCAGCAGTGCGGGAGAGGAGCAGTTCTTC.

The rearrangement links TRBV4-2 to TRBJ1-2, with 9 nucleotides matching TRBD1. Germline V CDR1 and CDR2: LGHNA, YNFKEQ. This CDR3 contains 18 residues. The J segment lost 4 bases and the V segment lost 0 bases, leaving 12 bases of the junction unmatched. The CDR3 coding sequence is TGTGCCAGCAGCCAAGAGCACAAAGTCGGGACAGGGAGCTATGGCTACACCTTC. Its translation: CASSQEHKVGTGSYGYTF.

The CDR3 DNA is TGCGCCAGCAGGCCTTTTAGCGGGAGTACGGTCTACAATGAGCAGTTCTTC. Translating it yields CASRPFSGSTVYNEQFF. The rearrangement joins TRBV4-1 to TRBJ2-1, with 9 positions matching TRBD2. The trim removed 6 bases at V and 3 bases at J, leaving 12 bases unmatched. Germline V gives CDR1 MGHRA, CDR2 YSYEKL. This CDR3 spans 17 amino acids.

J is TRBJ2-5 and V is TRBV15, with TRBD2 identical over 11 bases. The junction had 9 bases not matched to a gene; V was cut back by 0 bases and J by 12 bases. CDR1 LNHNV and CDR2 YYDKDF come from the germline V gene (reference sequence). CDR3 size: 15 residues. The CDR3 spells CATSRDIAGGQIKYF. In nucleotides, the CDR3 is TGTGCCACCAGCAGAGATATAGCGGGGGGGCAGATTAAGTACTTC.

This CDR3 reads CASSGLSMNTEAFF. In nucleotides, the CDR3 is TGTGCCAGCAGCGGACTCTCCATGAACACTGAAGCTTTCTTT. This chain connects TRBV6-6 to TRBJ1-1; D not resolved. From germline, CDR1 is MNHNY and CDR2 SVGAGI (reference sequence). The CDR3 is 14 amino acids. Trimming stripped 6 bases from V and 0 bases from J, with 11 bases between.

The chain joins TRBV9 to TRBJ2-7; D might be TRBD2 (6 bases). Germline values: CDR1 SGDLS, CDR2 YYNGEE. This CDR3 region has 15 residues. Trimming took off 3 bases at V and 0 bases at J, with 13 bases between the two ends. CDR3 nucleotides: TGTGCCAGCAGCGACCGAGCGGGTGGCTCCTACGAGCAGTACTTC. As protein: CASSDRAGGSYEQYF.

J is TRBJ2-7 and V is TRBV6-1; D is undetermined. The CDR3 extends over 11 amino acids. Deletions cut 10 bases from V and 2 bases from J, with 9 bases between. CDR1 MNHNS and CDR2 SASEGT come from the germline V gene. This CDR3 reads CATDVTYEQYF. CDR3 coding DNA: TGTGCCACTGACGTGACCTACGAGCAGTACTTC.

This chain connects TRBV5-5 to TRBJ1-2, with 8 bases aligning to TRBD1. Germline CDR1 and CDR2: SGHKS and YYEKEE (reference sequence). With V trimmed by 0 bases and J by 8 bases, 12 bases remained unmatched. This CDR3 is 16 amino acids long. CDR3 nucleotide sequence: TGTGCCAGCAGCTTGGGGAGTTTGGGACAGGCGGGGGGCTACACCTTC. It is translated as CASSLGSLGQAGGYTF.